Sequencing of this T cell receptor gamma chain was carried out in a study of Vδ1+ human thymocytes. Broader study findings: Around a fifth of thymic delta-chain sequences were Vdelta2, with few Vdelta3, unlike blood Vdelta1+ controls. Thymic TRG and TRD repertoires appeared highly polyclonal. The authors advised highly purified populations and single-cell validation.

Vdelta1+ thymocyte sorts reached between roughly 96% and 99.6% purity. Extracted RNA was reverse transcribed into cDNA. Pooled V-gene forward primers with one constant-region reverse primer generated the CDR3 amplicons by multiplex PCR. TCRdb fed the multiplex PCR reads to CATT. Here the sample spans about 22,000 gamma-chain clones, roughly an eighth being singletons. The CDR3 spans 14 residues. Germline V CDR1 and CDR2: EGSNGY, YDSYNSKV. V lost 6 bases, J lost 0 bases, and 4 bases stayed unmatched. This clone was observed a handful of times. No antigen is known for it. This sequence originates from a child younger than two who had congenital heart surgery. Sequenced: Vdelta1+ gamma-delta thymocytes from the thymus. Subset of the sample: FACS-sorted CD3+ TCRalphabeta- TCRVdelta1+ TCRVdelta2- thymocytes. The chain is built from TRGV2 and TRGJP2. This chain's CDR3 is CATWPYSSDWIKTF. As DNA, the CDR3 is TGTGCCACCTGGCCCTATAGTAGTGATTGGATCAAGACGTTT.